These 8 T cell receptor beta chains originate from one sample sequenced in a study of blood T cell repertoires in COVID-19. Using immunoSEQ multiplex PCR, the repertoire was profiled, and TCRdb retains in-frame clones only, with some absent. This table holds 160,000 or so clones, around 79% found once. The specimen sequenced was peripheral blood. The source of these receptors is a woman aged 60 to 75 with COVID-19, enrolled during active disease.

The chain couples TRBV19 to TRBJ2-7, with 11 nucleotides matching TRBD2. V trimming: 9 bases; J trimming: 4 bases; junction bases outside the gene matches: 8. The CDR3 has 14 amino acids. The germline CDR1 and CDR2 sequences are LNHDA and SQIVND (reference sequence). The CDR3, as DNA: TGTGCCAGCGGACTAGCGGGCGCAAGGTACGAGCAGTACTTC. As protein: CASGLAGARYEQYF. The full variable domain, with the rest looked up from reference TRBV19 and TRBJ2-7, is DGGITQSPKYLFRKEGQNVTLSCEQNLNHDAMYWYRQDPGQGLRLIYYSQIVNDFQKGDIAEGYSVSREKKESFPLTVTSAQKNPTAFYLCASGLAGARYEQYFGPGTRLTVT.

The J gene is TRBJ1-1, the V gene TRBV5-1, with 8 bases matching TRBD1. After removal of 5 bases from V and 3 bases from J, the junction contained 9 bases not matched to a gene. The germline V gene has CDR1 SGHRS and CDR2 YFSETQ. CDR3 size: 15 residues. In DNA form, the CDR3 reads TGCGCCAGCAGGAGCCGGGACAGGCAATACACTGAAGCTTTCTTT. It codes for CASRSRDRQYTEAFF. Complete variable domain (other parts from reference TRBV5-1 and TRBJ1-1): KAGVTQTPRYLIKTRGQQVTLSCSPISGHRSVSWYQQTPGQGLQFLFEYFSETQRNKGNFPGRFSGRQFSNSRSEMNVSTLELGDSALYLCASRSRDRQYTEAFFGQGTRLTVV.

The chain carries TRBV29-1 and TRBJ1-2; D possibly corresponds to TRBD1 (5 bases). CDR1 and CDR2 (germline): SQVTM, ANQGSEA. Between the trimmed V and J ends, which lost 7 bases and 8 bases, there was a span of 17 bases. The CDR3 is 12 amino acids. DNA for the CDR3: TGCAGCGGATGGTATGGGGCGCTCGGCTACACCTTC. The encoded protein is CSGWYGALGYTF.

This clone has a single count. The chain couples TRBV2 to TRBJ2-7, with D unresolved. V gave up 7 bases and J gave up 5 bases, with 18 bases separating them. Germline CDR1 SNHLY, CDR2 FYNNEI. This CDR3 is built from 14 residues. CDR3 coding DNA: TGTGCCAGCACCAATCCAGGCGTCCCCCACGAGCAGTACTTC. Residues: CASTNPGVPHEQYF.

The chain has TRBV6-5 and TRBJ1-6, with TRBD1 matching over 8 bases. CDR3 length: 16 residues. Germline V gives CDR1 MNHEY, CDR2 SVGAGI. V was clipped by 2 bases and J by 8 bases; unmatched bases: 8. The CDR3 protein is CASSYPDREPHSPLHF. The CDR3 DNA follows: TGTGCCAGCAGTTACCCGGACAGGGAGCCCCATTCACCCCTCCACTTT.

The chain links TRBV7-9 to TRBJ2-3, with a tentative D call TRBD1 (5 bases). V lost 1 base, J lost 11 bases, and 16 bases lay in between. CDR1 is SEHNR, CDR2 FQNEAQ, per germline (reference sequence). The CDR3 covers 14 residues. The CDR3 protein is CASSLDGAGRMQYF. CDR3 nucleotide sequence: TGTGCCAGCAGCTTAGATGGGGCAGGGCGTATGCAGTATTTT. The variable domain in full, completed from reference TRBV7-9 and TRBJ2-3, reads DTGVSQNPRHKITKRGQNVTFRCDPISEHNRLYWYRQTLGQGPEFLTYFQNEAQLEKSRLLSDRFSAERPKGSFSTLEIQRTEQGDSAMYLCASSLDGAGRMQYFGPGTRLTVL.

The CDR3 spells CASSPGTVNYEQYF. The CDR3 DNA reads TGTGCCAGCAGTCCCGGGACAGTGAACTACGAGCAGTACTTC. V and J are TRBV27 and TRBJ2-7, with 7 bases identical to TRBD1. Germline V gene data show CDR1 as MNHEY and CDR2 as SMNVEV (reference sequence). Trimming at V came to 5 bases and at J to 3 bases, leaving 7 bases not matched to a gene. The CDR3 sequence is 14 residues long.

V usage is TRBV19 and J usage is TRBJ2-1; 7 bases are a match to TRBD1. V shed 3 bases, J shed 0 bases, and the junction held 2 bases outside the gene matches. The CDR3 is 15 residues long. The germline V gene encodes CDR1 LNHDA and CDR2 SQIVND (reference sequence). CDR3 residues: CASSIRQGSYNEQFF. The CDR3 region has the DNA TGTGCCAGTAGTATTCGACAGGGCTCCTACAATGAGCAGTTCTTC. Full variable domain (missing parts from reference TRBV19 and TRBJ2-1): DGGITQSPKYLFRKEGQNVTLSCEQNLNHDAMYWYRQDPGQGLRLIYYSQIVNDFQKGDIAEGYSVSREKKESFPLTVTSAQKNPTAFYLCASSIRQGSYNEQFFGPGTRLTVL.